The 27 T cell receptor beta chains reported below all come from one sample, sequenced in a study of CD8 T cells in ankylosing spondylitis (dated by TCRdb to about 2017). Which antigens these TCRs recognize remains unknown. The library was prepared using 5' RACE. Reads for this sample came from an Illumina HiSeq 2500. Using fastp at Q25 and MiXCR, TCRdb reprocessed the public reads and kept productive beta chains. Rows matching on CDR3 protein sequence are summarized as one entry with the most common DNA and genes. The sample table records approximately 400,000 distinct CDR3 sequences; roughly 27% of these occur just once. The ten largest clones take up roughly 0.8% of the sample. The full study reports these points: Blood from ankylosing spondylitis patients appeared to be characterized by a TCR beta motif composed of roughly eight highly homologous amino acid variants.

The specimen was blood, either unsorted or a sorted T cell fraction (not recorded which). The receptors stem from a male donor with ankylosing spondylitis.

The V gene is TRBV7-2, the J gene TRBJ1-5; no reliable D call. Trimming pared 2 bases from V and 0 bases from J, leaving 8 bases between. From germline, CDR1 is SGHTA and CDR2 FQGNSA. The CDR3 is made up of 15 amino acids. The CDR3, as DNA: TGTGCCAGCAGCTTATTAGAATATAGCAATCAGCCCCAGCATTTT. It specifies CASSLLEYSNQPQHF.

The gene calls are TRBV28 and TRBJ2-7; TRBD2 agrees at 11 bases. Germline-derived CDR1 and CDR2 are MDHEN and SYDVKM. J gave up 4 bases and V 3 bases, and 14 bases lay outside the gene matches. CDR3 length: 18 amino acids. The CDR3: CASSFVSGRAGPKYEQYV. CDR3 in DNA: TGTGCCAGCAGTTTTGTTAGCGGGAGGGCTGGACCAAAATACGAGCAGTACGTC.

This chain joins TRBV4-1 and TRBJ1-1; the D is unclear. This CDR3 contains 13 residues. Trimming took 3 bases from V and 6 from J, leaving 11 bases between them. Per germline, CDR1 MGHRA and CDR2 YSYEKL. In DNA, the CDR3 is TGCGCCAGCAGCCAGCCGGTTGGGGCTGAAGCTTTCTTT. This encodes CASSQPVGAEAFF.

This chain connects TRBV5-1 to TRBJ2-6; D is possibly TRBD1 or TRBD2 (6 bases each). The CDR3 is 16 amino acids. Between the trimmed V and J ends, which lost 0 bases and 3 bases, there was a span of 10 bases. In germline, CDR1 is SGHRS, CDR2 YFSETQ. The CDR3, as DNA: TGCGCCAGCAGCTTGGTGGGGGGCAATGGGGCCAACGTCCTGACTTTC. Translation gives CASSLVGGNGANVLTF. Full variable domain (rest looked up from reference TRBV5-1 and TRBJ2-6): KAGVTQTPRYLIKTRGQQVTLSCSPISGHRSVSWYQQTPGQGLQFLFEYFSETQRNKGNFPGRFSGRQFSNSRSEMNVSTLELGDSALYLCASSLVGGNGANVLTFGAGSRLTVL.

Only a few counts were recorded for this clonotype. This chain joins TRBV9 and TRBJ2-7; 7 bases agree with TRBD1. J was trimmed by 7 bases and V by 3 bases; bases with no gene match: 7. The CDR3 has 13 residues. CDR1 is SGDLS, CDR2 YYNGEE, per germline. This CDR3 is CASSEGPGGEQYV. Here the CDR3 DNA reads TGTGCCAGCAGCGAAGGACCAGGGGGAGAGCAGTACGTC.

The V and J genes are TRBV7-2 and TRBJ1-2; D unresolved. Germline V gives CDR1 SGHTA, CDR2 FQGNSA. V lost 5 bases and J 1 base, leaving 11 bases between the germline ends. This CDR3 has 14 amino acids. The CDR3 DNA sequence: TGTGCCAGCAGCCCGATACAGAGTAACTATGGCTACACCTTC. Amino acids: CASSPIQSNYGYTF. The whole variable domain, filled in from reference TRBV7-2 and TRBJ1-2, reads GAGVSQSPSNKVTEKGKDVELRCDPISGHTALYWYRQSLGQGLEFLIYFQGNSAPDKSGLPSDRFSAERTGGSVSTLTIQRTQQEDSAVYLCASSPIQSNYGYTFGSGTRLTVV.

The chain couples TRBV7-9 to TRBJ2-3; the D gene is possibly TRBD1 (5 bases). The CDR3 consists of 16 residues. Germline lookup yields CDR1 SEHNR and CDR2 FQNEAQ (reference sequence). The V end lost 5 bases, the J end lost 0 bases, and 15 bases lay between the germline ends. CDR3 coding DNA: TGTGCCAGCAGCCCCGCGACAGCTCCTAGCACAGATACGCAGTATTTT. Amino acid sequence: CASSPATAPSTDTQYF. The variable domain in full, completed from reference TRBV7-9 and TRBJ2-3, reads DTGVSQNPRHKITKRGQNVTFRCDPISEHNRLYWYRQTLGQGPEFLTYFQNEAQLEKSRLLSDRFSAERPKGSFSTLEIQRTEQGDSAMYLCASSPATAPSTDTQYFGPGTRLTVL.

This clonotype was counted between two and nine times. CDR3 coding DNA: TGTGCCAGCAGTACGGGTAGTCGGGGCTACACCTTC. Its translation: CASSTGSRGYTF. The gene calls are TRBV5-6 and TRBJ1-2; D remains unclear. The CDR3 covers 12 residues. CDR1 is SGHDT, CDR2 YYEEEE, per germline. The V end lost 5 bases, the J end lost 8 bases, and 13 bases lay between the germline ends.

This sequence joins TRBV6-2 or TRBV6-3 and TRBJ1-1; weak D call: TRBD1 (6 bases). V was clipped by 2 bases and J by 2 bases, with 21 bases between them. The CDR3 totals 18 residues. Per germline, CDR1 MNHEY and CDR2 SVGEGT. DNA for the CDR3: TGTGCCAGCAGTTACACGCTGTGGGGGCCGGGGCGTAACACTGAAGCTTTCTTT. Amino acids: CASSYTLWGPGRNTEAFF.

This clonotype was detected only a few times. The genes are TRBV20-1 and TRBJ2-3, with no clear D. The germline V gene has CDR1 DFQATT and CDR2 SNEGSKA (reference sequence). The ends were cut back, 7 bases at V and 0 bases at J, with 8 bases in the middle. The CDR3 loop spans 12 amino acids. The CDR3 DNA sequence: TGCAGTGTAAGAGATAGCACAGATACGCAGTATTTT. It is translated as CSVRDSTDTQYF.

On this clonotype: With a much larger clone just one base away, this may be a read error. The chain uses TRBV20-1 and TRBJ2-3; 10 bases align to TRBD2. CDR1 DFQATT and CDR2 SNEGSKA come from the germline V gene (reference sequence). This CDR3 is built from 17 residues. The chain's CDR3 is CCAPPRGLAGGTDTQYF. Here the CDR3 DNA reads TGCTGTGCCCCCCCCCGGGGGCTAGCGGGGGGCACAGATACGCAGTATTTT.

The chain employs TRBV20-1 and TRBJ2-1; 11 positions agree with TRBD2. This CDR3 has 14 amino acids. Germline CDR1 is DFQATT and CDR2 is SNEGSKA (reference sequence). V lost 2 bases, J lost 7 bases, and 4 bases stayed unmatched. The CDR3 nucleotides read TGCAGTGCTAGACTAGCGGGAGGTGTGAATGAGCAGTTCTTC. Translating it yields CSARLAGGVNEQFF.

This clonotype showed up just a few times. This sequence joins TRBV20-1 and TRBJ2-2, with D possibly being TRBD1 (5 bases). Trimming pared 2 bases from V and 3 bases from J, leaving 16 bases between. Germline loops: CDR1 DFQATT, CDR2 SNEGSKA (reference sequence). The length of the CDR3 is 16 residues. The CDR3 loop reads CSARLLTDSYTGELFF. The DNA for the CDR3 is TGCAGTGCTAGACTCCTAACTGACAGCTACACCGGGGAGCTGTTTTTT.

This clonotype was observed a few times. The chain employs TRBV6-1 and TRBJ1-1; weak D call: TRBD1 (5 bases). Germline V CDR1 and CDR2: MNHNS, SASEGT. The CDR3 runs 15 residues. Trimming pared 6 bases from V and 0 bases from J, leaving 14 bases between. The CDR3 loop is CASSPVGRVNTEAFF. The CDR3 DNA reads as TGTGCCAGCAGCCCCGTGGGGCGGGTGAACACTGAAGCTTTCTTT.

This clonotype was seen only a few times. J is TRBJ1-5 and V is TRBV7-2; D is possibly TRBD1 (5 bases). The CDR3 is 16 residues long. Trimming cost V 1 base and J 3 bases, with 13 bases left between them. From germline, CDR1 is SGHTA and CDR2 FQGNSA. CDR3 loop: CASSLGDRQYNQPQHF. In nucleotides, the CDR3 is TGTGCCAGCAGCTTAGGTGACAGACAATACAATCAGCCCCAGCATTTT.

The table lists this clonotype with a few counts. The chain joins TRBV5-5 to TRBJ2-2, with no clear D. The CDR3 has 14 amino acids. The V gene's germline CDR1 is SGHKS and CDR2 YYEKEE (reference sequence). Trimming took off 1 base at V and 4 bases at J, with 8 bases between the two ends. The CDR3 DNA follows: TGTGCCAGCAGCTTGCGGCCAACCACCGGGGAGCTGTTTTTT. It translates to CASSLRPTTGELFF.

This chain uses TRBV11-2 with TRBJ1-1; D is ambiguous. In germline, CDR1 is SGHAT, CDR2 FQNNGV. Trimming pared 5 bases from V and 6 bases from J, leaving 7 bases between. The CDR3 is 11 residues long. CDR3 amino acids: CASSGGPEAFF. Here the CDR3 DNA reads TGTGCCAGCAGCGGCGGACCTGAAGCTTTCTTT.

The sample holds a few counts of this clonotype. J is TRBJ1-1 and V is TRBV2; TRBD1 matches at 8 bases. The J segment lost 7 bases and the V segment lost 2 bases, leaving 6 bases of the junction unmatched. Germline values: CDR1 SNHLY, CDR2 FYNNEI. The CDR3 covers 14 residues. The CDR3 nucleotides are TGTGCCAGCAGTGAATTGGGACAGGAGCTTGAAGCTTTCTTT. This gives the protein CASSELGQELEAFF.

Only a few counts were recorded for this clonotype. The genes are TRBV5-5 and TRBJ2-1; TRBD1 aligns across 11 bases. The CDR3 runs to 15 residues. Germline V gene sequence: CDR1 SGHKS, CDR2 YYEKEE (reference sequence). Losses at the gene ends were 4 bases for V and 7 bases for J; bases not matched to a gene: 7. The chain's CDR3 is CASSKDRGQGNEQFF. DNA for the CDR3: TGTGCCAGCAGCAAGGACAGGGGGCAAGGGAATGAGCAGTTCTTC.

The V gene is TRBV19, the J gene TRBJ1-2; 7 positions agree with TRBD1. The germline V gene encodes CDR1 LNHDA and CDR2 SQIVND (reference sequence). Trimming cost V 7 bases and J 7 bases; bases outside gene matches: 15. The CDR3 contains 15 residues. The DNA of the CDR3 is TGTGCCAGTATTCTAAACGCACAGGGGCGCTTTGGCTACACCTTC. As protein: CASILNAQGRFGYTF.

The rearrangement joins TRBV6-1 to TRBJ1-2; D unresolved. The CDR3 covers 13 residues. V dropped 6 bases and J dropped 3 bases, with 11 bases sitting between them. Germline V gene lookup returns CDR1 MNHNS and CDR2 SASEGT. The CDR3 nucleotides read TGTGCCAGCAGGGCCCAGCGAGACTATGGCTACACCTTC. Translated, it gives CASRAQRDYGYTF.

In this sample, this clonotype turned up once. The rearrangement links TRBV5-6 to TRBJ2-6; D is unresolved. This CDR3 spans 18 amino acids. Trimming left V 1 base short and J 0 bases short, with 14 bases between. Germline V CDR1 and CDR2: SGHDT, YYEEEE. CDR3 region: CASSLYRRTASGANVLTF. In nucleotides, the CDR3 is TGTGCCAGCAGCTTGTATCGCAGGACCGCCTCTGGGGCCAACGTCCTGACTTTC.

This clonotype was seen only a few times. The chain recombines TRBV3-1 with TRBJ2-1; 8 bases align to TRBD2. The germline CDR1 and CDR2 sequences are LGHDT and YNNKEL (reference sequence). The CDR3 extends over 14 amino acids. The V and J ends lost 0 bases and 9 bases, in that order; junction bases with no gene match: 4. CDR3 residues: CASSQEAGEVEQFF. DNA of the CDR3: TGTGCCAGCAGCCAAGAAGCGGGAGAGGTTGAGCAGTTCTTC.

V is TRBV11-2 and J is TRBJ2-7; tentatively, D is TRBD2 (6 bases). The CDR3 consists of 16 residues. Trimming shortened V by 0 bases and J by 6 bases, and 18 bases separated the two germline ends. Germline loops: CDR1 SGHAT, CDR2 FQNNGV. CDR3 residues: CASSLEGLFRSSEQYF. The DNA for the CDR3 is TGTGCCAGCAGCTTAGAAGGACTATTTAGGTCGTCCGAGCAGTACTTC.

The chain is built from TRBV5-1 and TRBJ2-2; no definite D call. Germline V lookup: CDR1 SGHRS, CDR2 YFSETQ. The CDR3 has 13 residues. Trimming removed 5 bases at V and 10 bases at J, with 15 bases between. The CDR3 DNA follows: TGCGCCAGCAGAAGGGATCCAGTGGAGGAGCTGTTTTTT. This codes for CASRRDPVEELFF.

This clonotype was seen only a few times. V and J are TRBV12-3 or TRBV12-4 and TRBJ2-1; D is ambiguous. CDR3 length equals 14 residues. V was trimmed by 5 bases and J by 12 bases, leaving 20 bases between them. The CDR3 region is CASSLTGPTTGQFF. The CDR3, as DNA: TGTGCCAGCAGTCTCACGGGCCCGACGACCGGGCAGTTCTTC.

This clonotype was seen a handful of times. V is TRBV12-3 or TRBV12-4 and J is TRBJ1-1; 9 positions agree with TRBD1. The CDR3 is made up of 15 amino acids. J lost 5 bases, V lost 6 bases, and 10 bases had no gene match. The CDR3 region has the DNA TGTGCCAGCAGCCTACGGACAGGGGTGGGGACTGAAGCTTTCTTT. Protein sequence: CASSLRTGVGTEAFF.